The rows below give T cell receptor beta chains drawn from one sample of a study of shared clonotypes between healthy human individuals. The method was immunoSEQ multiplex PCR; TCRdb's version includes in-frame clones alone and lacks a portion of them. The sample lists about 2.3 million clones; around 92% were seen once. The sequenced material came from naive CD4+ T cells from PBMCs. The receptors originated from a man between 18 and 35 years old in good health. Some clones in this sample may be carry-over from other donors' samples. CDR3s include the opening cysteine and the closing phenylalanine or tryptophan. Expanded clones get a size class; other rows say once, few or many, or leave the size out.

TRBV2 . CASRATMGYYF
TRBV15 . CATSGKGTGGEKLFF
TRBV5-8 . CASSLRSENTEAFF
TRBV9 . CASSVDSYTGELFF
TRBV28 . CASSPDRGLLAFF
TRBV27 . CASSQQGAGELFF
TRBV20-1 . CSPSINEQFF
TRBV23-1 . CASSQSPQYRYEQYF
TRBV2 . CASSLRDHNNYGYTF
TRBV10-3 . CAISPGLGETQYF
TRBV5-4 . CASSKDRGTTYEQYF
TRBV18 . CASSREVGGATEAFF
TRBV4-2 . CASSRTNQGVGGDTEAFF
TRBV7-8 . CASSLGLAQETQYF
TRBV7-9 few CASSREGHDYTF
TRBV9 . CASSVGQGDLVKQFF
TRBV2 . CASSEYGGETQYF
TRBV28 . CASSSTGFYGYTF
TRBV29-1 . CSVWTGDNTEAFF
TRBV9 . CASSVGAVTNSPLHF
TRBV4-1 . CASSRGSRDGEPQHF
TRBV7-2 . CASSFLRGGSYNEQFF
TRBV5-6 . CASSLTGVFGYTF
TRBV18 once CASSPSMDPYEQYF
TRBV19 . CASKVGALAFGEQYF
TRBV6-5 . CASSYSMLLNTEAFF
TRBV7-9 . CASSLLAKNIQYF
TRBV19 . CASSIFRGQETQYF
TRBV7-9 . CASSFLAGGGEQFF
TRBV28 once CASSLGRDQPQHF
TRBV21-1 . CASSPLGWRPTDTQYF
TRBV2 . CASIRDKLANYGYTF
TRBV21-1 . CASSKEETQYF
TRBV5-1 . CASTILAGGGNEQFF
TRBV7-2 . CASSIQGARANEQFF
TRBV27 . CASSPFKGREGGTDTQYF
TRBV10-1 . CASTQKRQGGSQETQYF
TRBV7-9 . CASSGGMGEKLFF
TRBV18 . CASSPQRGPNTGELFF
TRBV5-6 . CASSSPDLGQYF
TRBV15 . CATSYGSGYEQYF
TRBV5-1 . CASSLKRTSGAFSGANVLTF
TRBV11-2 once CASSSPRGNTEAFF
TRBV19 once CATKYVRQLQETQYF
TRBV5-1 . CASSPGQGPDTQYF
TRBV28 . CASTTVYPGAWDTEAFF
TRBV19 . CASRKRQGLDTEAFF
TRBV18 . CASSLDRGGYTF
TRBV7-9 . CASSLRGQNTEAFF
TRBV18 . CASSEGQGGNQPQHF
TRBV7-2 . CASSPRDRYSYEQYF
TRBV2 once CASRQIAVETQYF
TRBV2 . CASSTPAPGEKLFF
TRBV5-8 once CASSRQAANYGYTF
TRBV19 . CASSMRGSGPRGGRSTDTQYF